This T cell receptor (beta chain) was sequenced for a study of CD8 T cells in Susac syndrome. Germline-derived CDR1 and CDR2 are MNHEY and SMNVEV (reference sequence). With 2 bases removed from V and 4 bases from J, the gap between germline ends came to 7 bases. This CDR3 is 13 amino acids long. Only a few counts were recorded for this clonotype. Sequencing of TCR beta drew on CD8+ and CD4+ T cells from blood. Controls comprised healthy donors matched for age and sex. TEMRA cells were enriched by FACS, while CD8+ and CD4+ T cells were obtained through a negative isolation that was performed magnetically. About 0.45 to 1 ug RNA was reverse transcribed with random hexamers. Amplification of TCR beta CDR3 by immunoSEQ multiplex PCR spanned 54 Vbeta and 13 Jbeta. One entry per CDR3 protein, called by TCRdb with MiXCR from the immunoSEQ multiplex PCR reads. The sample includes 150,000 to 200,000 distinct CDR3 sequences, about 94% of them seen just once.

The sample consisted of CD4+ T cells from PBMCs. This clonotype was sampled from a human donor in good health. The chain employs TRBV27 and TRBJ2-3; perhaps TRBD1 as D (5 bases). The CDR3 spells CASSLRGSDTQYF. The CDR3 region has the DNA TGTGCCAGCAGTTTAAGGGGCTCAGATACGCAGTATTTT.